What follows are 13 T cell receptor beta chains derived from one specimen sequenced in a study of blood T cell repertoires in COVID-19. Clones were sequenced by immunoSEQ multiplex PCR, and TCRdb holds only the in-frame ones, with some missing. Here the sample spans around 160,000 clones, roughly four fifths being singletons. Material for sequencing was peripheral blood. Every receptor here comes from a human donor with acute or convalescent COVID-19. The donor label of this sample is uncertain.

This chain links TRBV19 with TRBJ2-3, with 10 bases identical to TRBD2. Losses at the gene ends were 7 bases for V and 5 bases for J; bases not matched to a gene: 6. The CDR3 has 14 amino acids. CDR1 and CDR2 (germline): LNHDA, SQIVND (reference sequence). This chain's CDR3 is CASKSGGAQDTQYF. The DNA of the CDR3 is TGTGCCAGTAAAAGCGGGGGGGCCCAAGATACGCAGTATTTT. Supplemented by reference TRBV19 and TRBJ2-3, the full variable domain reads DGGITQSPKYLFRKEGQNVTLSCEQNLNHDAMYWYRQDPGQGLRLIYYSQIVNDFQKGDIAEGYSVSREKKESFPLTVTSAQKNPTAFYLCASKSGGAQDTQYFGPGTRLTVL.

CDR3 loop: CASSYSRYLETQYF. The CDR3 nucleotides are TGTGCCAGCAGTTACTCTAGATATTTGGAGACCCAGTACTTC. The rearrangement links TRBV6-5 to TRBJ2-5; D not resolved. V lost 0 bases, J lost 5 bases, and 10 bases lay in between. Looked up from germline, CDR1 is MNHEY and CDR2 is SVGAGI. The CDR3 loop spans 14 amino acids.

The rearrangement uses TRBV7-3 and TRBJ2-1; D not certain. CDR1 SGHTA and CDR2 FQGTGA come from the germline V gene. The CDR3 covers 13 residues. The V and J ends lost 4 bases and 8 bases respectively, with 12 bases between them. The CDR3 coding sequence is TGTGCCAGCAGCTCCACCTATATCGATGAGCAGTTCTTC. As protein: CASSSTYIDEQFF.

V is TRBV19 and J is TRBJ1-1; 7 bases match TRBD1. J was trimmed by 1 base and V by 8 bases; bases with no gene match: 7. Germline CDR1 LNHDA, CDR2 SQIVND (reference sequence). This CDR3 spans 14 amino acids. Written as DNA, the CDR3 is TGTGCCAGTGGTGACAGGGTTGAGAACACTGAAGCTTTCTTT. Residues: CASGDRVENTEAFF.

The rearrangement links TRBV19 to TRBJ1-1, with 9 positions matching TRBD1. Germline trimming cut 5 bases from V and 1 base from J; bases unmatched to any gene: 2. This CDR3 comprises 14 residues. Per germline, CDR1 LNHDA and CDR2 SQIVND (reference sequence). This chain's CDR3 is CASSWTGANTEAFF. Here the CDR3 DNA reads TGTGCCAGTAGTTGGACAGGGGCGAACACTGAAGCTTTCTTT.

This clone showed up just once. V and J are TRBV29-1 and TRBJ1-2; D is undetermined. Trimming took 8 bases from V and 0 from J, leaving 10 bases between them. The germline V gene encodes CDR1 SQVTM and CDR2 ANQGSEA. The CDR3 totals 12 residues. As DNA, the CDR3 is TGCAGCACCAGGCGGGCTAACTATGGCTACACCTTC. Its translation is CSTRRANYGYTF. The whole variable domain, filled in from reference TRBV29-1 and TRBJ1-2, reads SAVISQKPSRDICQRGTSLTIQCQVDSQVTMMFWYRQQPGQSLTLIATANQGSEATYESGFVIDKFPISRPNLTFSTLTVSNMSPEDSSIYLCSTRRANYGYTFGSGTRLTVV.

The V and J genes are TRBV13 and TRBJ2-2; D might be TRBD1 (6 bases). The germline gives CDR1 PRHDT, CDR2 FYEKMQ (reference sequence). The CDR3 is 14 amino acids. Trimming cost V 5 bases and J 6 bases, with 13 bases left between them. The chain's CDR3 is CASSPPGEPGELFF. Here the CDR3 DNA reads TGTGCCAGCAGCCCCCCAGGGGAACCCGGGGAGCTGTTTTTT.

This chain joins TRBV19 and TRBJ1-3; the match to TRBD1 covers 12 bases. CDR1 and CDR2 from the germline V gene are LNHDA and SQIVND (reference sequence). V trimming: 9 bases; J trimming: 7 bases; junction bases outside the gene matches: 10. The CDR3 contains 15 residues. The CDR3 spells CASHYRDRGRNTIYF. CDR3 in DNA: TGTGCCAGCCACTACCGGGACAGGGGGCGGAACACCATATATTTT.

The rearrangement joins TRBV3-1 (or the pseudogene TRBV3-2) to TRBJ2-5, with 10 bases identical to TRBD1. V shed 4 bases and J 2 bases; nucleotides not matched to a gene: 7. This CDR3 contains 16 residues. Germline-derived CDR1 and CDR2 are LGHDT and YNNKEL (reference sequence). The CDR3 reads CASSPWDRGLQETQYF. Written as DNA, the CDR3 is TGTGCCAGCAGCCCATGGGACAGGGGCCTTCAAGAGACCCAGTACTTC.

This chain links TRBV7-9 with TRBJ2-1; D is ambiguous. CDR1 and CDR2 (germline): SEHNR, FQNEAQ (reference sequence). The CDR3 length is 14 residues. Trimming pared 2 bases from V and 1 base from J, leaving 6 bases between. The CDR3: CASSLLGSYNEQFF. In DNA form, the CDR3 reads TGTGCCAGCAGCTTACTAGGATCCTACAATGAGCAGTTCTTC. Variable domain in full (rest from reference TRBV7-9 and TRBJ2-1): DTGVSQNPRHKITKRGQNVTFRCDPISEHNRLYWYRQTLGQGPEFLTYFQNEAQLEKSRLLSDRFSAERPKGSFSTLEIQRTEQGDSAMYLCASSLLGSYNEQFFGPGTRLTVL.

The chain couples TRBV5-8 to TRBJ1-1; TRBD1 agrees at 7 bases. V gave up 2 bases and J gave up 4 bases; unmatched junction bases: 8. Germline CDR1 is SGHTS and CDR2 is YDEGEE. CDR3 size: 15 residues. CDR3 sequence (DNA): TGTGCCAGCAGCTTAATGACAGGGTTCGGCACTGAAGCTTTCTTT. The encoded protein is CASSLMTGFGTEAFF.

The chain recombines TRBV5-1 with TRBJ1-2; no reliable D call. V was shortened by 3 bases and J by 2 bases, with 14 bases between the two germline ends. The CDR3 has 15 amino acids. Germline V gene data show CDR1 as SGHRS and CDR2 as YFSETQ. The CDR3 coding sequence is TGCGCCAGCAGCTCGGCCCCACAGAGAAACTATGGCTACACCTTC. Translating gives CASSSAPQRNYGYTF. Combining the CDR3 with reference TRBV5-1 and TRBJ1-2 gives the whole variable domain KAGVTQTPRYLIKTRGQQVTLSCSPISGHRSVSWYQQTPGQGLQFLFEYFSETQRNKGNFPGRFSGRQFSNSRSEMNVSTLELGDSALYLCASSSAPQRNYGYTFGSGTRLTVV.

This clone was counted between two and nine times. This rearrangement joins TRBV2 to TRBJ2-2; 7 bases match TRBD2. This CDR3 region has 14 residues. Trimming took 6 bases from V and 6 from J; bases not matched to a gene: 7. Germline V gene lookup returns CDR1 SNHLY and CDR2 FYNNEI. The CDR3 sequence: CASRGEGMAGELFF. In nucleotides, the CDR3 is TGTGCCAGCAGGGGGGAGGGAATGGCCGGGGAGCTGTTTTTT.